Listed below are T cell receptor beta chains from one sample, sequenced in a study of blood T cell repertoires in COVID-19. The table came from immunoSEQ multiplex PCR; TCRdb's copy has only in-frame clones and leaves some out. The sample shows over 200,000 clones, just under 85% of them seen only once. Specimen: PBMCs or T cells enriched from blood (not recorded which). The receptor source for this set is a man aged 35-49 years who had recovered from COVID-19. The CDR3 runs from the conserved cysteine through the conserved F or W. The D gene is left open where the match is weak. Clone sizes are given selectively: once, few, many, or a class where the clone is expanded.

j_call: TRBJ2-7; d_call: -; clone_size: -; v_call: TRBV7-8; cdr3_nt: TGTGCCAGCAGCTCACGGGTGGACTACGAGCAGTACTTC; cdr3_aa: CASSSRVDYEQYF
j_call: TRBJ2-1; d_call: -; clone_size: -; v_call: TRBV2; cdr3_nt: TGTGCCAGCATACAAGACAGGCCTCACTACAATGAGCAGTTCTTC; cdr3_aa: CASIQDRPHYNEQFF
j_call: TRBJ1-1; d_call: -; clone_size: -; v_call: TRBV5-1; cdr3_nt: TGCGCCAGCAGCTTGGCCCCAGGGCGGAACACTGAAGCTTTCTTT; cdr3_aa: CASSLAPGRNTEAFF
j_call: TRBJ1-2; d_call: -; clone_size: -; v_call: TRBV19; cdr3_nt: TGTGCCAGTAGTATTCTAGCAGGTTCCCTGCCTGTTGGCTACACCTTC; cdr3_aa: CASSILAGSLPVGYTF
j_call: TRBJ2-7; d_call: TRBD1; clone_size: -; v_call: TRBV7-2; cdr3_nt: TGTGCCAGCAGTACGGACAGGGTGGGCGAGCAGTACTTC; cdr3_aa: CASSTDRVGEQYF
j_call: TRBJ2-1; d_call: -; clone_size: few; v_call: TRBV19; cdr3_nt: TGTGCCAGTAGTCCCGTGGGACTGGGATACAATGAGCAGTTCTTC; cdr3_aa: CASSPVGLGYNEQFF
j_call: TRBJ2-1; d_call: -; clone_size: -; v_call: TRBV11-2; cdr3_nt: TGTGCCAGCAGCTTTTCCGGAGCCTACAATGAGCAGTTCTTC; cdr3_aa: CASSFSGAYNEQFF
j_call: TRBJ2-7; d_call: -; clone_size: -; v_call: TRBV6-5; cdr3_nt: TGTGCCAGCGACAGAGGAAACTCCTACGAGCAGTACTTC; cdr3_aa: CASDRGNSYEQYF
j_call: TRBJ1-2; d_call: TRBD1; clone_size: -; v_call: TRBV18; cdr3_nt: TGTGCCAGCTCACCCGGGACAGGGAATAATGGCTACACCTTC; cdr3_aa: CASSPGTGNNGYTF
j_call: TRBJ2-7; d_call: -; clone_size: -; v_call: TRBV28; cdr3_nt: TGTGCCAGCAGTTTTGGGGGGGCGCTTACCTACGAGCAGTACTTC; cdr3_aa: CASSFGGALTYEQYF
j_call: TRBJ1-5; d_call: -; clone_size: -; v_call: TRBV30; cdr3_nt: TGTGCCTGGAGTGGTGCAGTTAGCAATCAGCCCCAGCATTTT; cdr3_aa: CAWSGAVSNQPQHF
j_call: TRBJ1-5; d_call: -; clone_size: -; v_call: TRBV19; cdr3_nt: TGTGCCAGTAGTATAGGAGCGGGGGGCTATCAGCCCCAGCATTTT; cdr3_aa: CASSIGAGGYQPQHF
j_call: TRBJ1-5; d_call: -; clone_size: -; v_call: TRBV5-1; cdr3_nt: TGCGCCAGCAGCTTGGGGGCGGGCGGCAATCAGCCCCAGCATTTT; cdr3_aa: CASSLGAGGNQPQHF
j_call: TRBJ1-3; d_call: TRBD1; clone_size: -; v_call: TRBV7-9; cdr3_nt: TGTGCCAGCAGCGGGACAGAAGGAAACACCATATATTTT; cdr3_aa: CASSGTEGNTIYF
j_call: TRBJ2-5; d_call: TRBD1; clone_size: once; v_call: TRBV18; cdr3_nt: TGTGCCAGCTCACAGCAGGGGGCAGAGACCCAGTACTTC; cdr3_aa: CASSQQGAETQYF
j_call: TRBJ1-4; d_call: TRBD1; clone_size: -; v_call: TRBV6-1; cdr3_nt: TGTGCCAGCAGTGGGGACAGGACAGGGGGCAATGAAAAACTGTTTTTT; cdr3_aa: CASSGDRTGGNEKLFF
j_call: TRBJ1-1; d_call: TRBD1; clone_size: -; v_call: TRBV15; cdr3_nt: TGTGCCACCAGGAAGGGGAACCGGGACAGGAAGCCTGAAGCTTTCTTT; cdr3_aa: CATRKGNRDRKPEAFF
j_call: TRBJ1-1; d_call: -; clone_size: -; v_call: TRBV9; cdr3_nt: TGTGCCAGCACCGTCGTAGGTTCGGGTAACACTGAAGCTTTCTTT; cdr3_aa: CASTVVGSGNTEAFF
j_call: TRBJ2-5; d_call: TRBD1; clone_size: -; v_call: TRBV6-1; cdr3_nt: TGTGCCAGCAGTGATATGACAGGGCTAGAGACCCAGTACTTC; cdr3_aa: CASSDMTGLETQYF
j_call: TRBJ2-6; d_call: -; clone_size: -; v_call: TRBV7-2; cdr3_nt: TGTGCCAGCAGCTTAGATCCCCTCTACGGCTCTGGGGCCAACGTCCTGACTTTC; cdr3_aa: CASSLDPLYGSGANVLTF
j_call: TRBJ2-3; d_call: -; clone_size: -; v_call: TRBV24-1; cdr3_nt: TGTGCCACCAGTGATCGGGTGGGCACAGATACGCAGTATTTT; cdr3_aa: CATSDRVGTDTQYF
j_call: TRBJ2-7; d_call: TRBD1; clone_size: -; v_call: TRBV5-1; cdr3_nt: TGCGCCAGCAGCTTGGGACAGGGAAGGGTATACGAGCAGTACTTC; cdr3_aa: CASSLGQGRVYEQYF
j_call: TRBJ1-5; d_call: -; clone_size: -; v_call: TRBV30; cdr3_nt: TGTGCCTGGAGTGTACGGGGGATGTTTCAGCCCCAGCATTTT; cdr3_aa: CAWSVRGMFQPQHF
j_call: TRBJ1-5; d_call: -; clone_size: once; v_call: TRBV7-2; cdr3_nt: TGTGCCAGCAGCTTAGTCAGTAATCAGCCCCAGCATTTT; cdr3_aa: CASSLVSNQPQHF
j_call: TRBJ2-5; d_call: -; clone_size: -; v_call: TRBV11-3; cdr3_nt: TGTGCCAGCTCCAAGGGGGGGCGAGAGACCCAGTACTTC; cdr3_aa: CASSKGGRETQYF
j_call: TRBJ2-5; d_call: TRBD2; clone_size: -; v_call: TRBV30; cdr3_nt: TGTGCCTGGAGTGGATTAGCGGGGGGGTCTTTAGAGACCCAGTACTTC; cdr3_aa: CAWSGLAGGSLETQYF
j_call: TRBJ1-2; d_call: TRBD1; clone_size: -; v_call: TRBV7-2; cdr3_nt: TGTGCCAGCAGCCCGGACAGGGGGCAGGGCTACACCTTC; cdr3_aa: CASSPDRGQGYTF
j_call: TRBJ2-7; d_call: -; clone_size: -; v_call: TRBV12-3/TRBV12-4; cdr3_nt: TGTGCCAGCAGTTTACAGGGTGGCGAGCAGTACTTC; cdr3_aa: CASSLQGGEQYF
j_call: TRBJ1-5; d_call: -; clone_size: -; v_call: TRBV28; cdr3_nt: TGTGCCAGCAGTTTCTTTGACACCAAAAATCAGCCCCAGCATTTT; cdr3_aa: CASSFFDTKNQPQHF
j_call: TRBJ2-7; d_call: -; clone_size: -; v_call: TRBV9; cdr3_nt: TGTGCCAGCAGCGTAGGACCCGCGCGGGAGCAGTACTTC; cdr3_aa: CASSVGPAREQYF
j_call: TRBJ1-4; d_call: TRBD1; clone_size: -; v_call: TRBV27; cdr3_nt: TGTGCCAGCAGTTATAGGGGGACAGCCTATGAAAAACTGTTTTTT; cdr3_aa: CASSYRGTAYEKLFF
j_call: TRBJ1-2; d_call: -; clone_size: once; v_call: TRBV28; cdr3_nt: TGTGCCAGCAGGGGACTCCTAGGGGACTATGGCTACACCTTC; cdr3_aa: CASRGLLGDYGYTF
j_call: TRBJ2-7; d_call: -; clone_size: few; v_call: TRBV7-8; cdr3_nt: TGTGCCAGCAGCTTACGAGGCGGCCCCGGATACGAGCAGTACTTC; cdr3_aa: CASSLRGGPGYEQYF
j_call: TRBJ2-7; d_call: TRBD1; clone_size: -; v_call: TRBV11-2; cdr3_nt: TGTGCCAGCAGCCCCCGAACCAGACAGGGAACCCACGAGCAGTACTTC; cdr3_aa: CASSPRTRQGTHEQYF
j_call: TRBJ2-1; d_call: TRBD1; clone_size: -; v_call: TRBV9; cdr3_nt: TGTGCCAGCAGCGAACGGGACAGGGGGAAGGTTGAGCAGTTCTTC; cdr3_aa: CASSERDRGKVEQFF
j_call: TRBJ1-5; d_call: -; clone_size: few; v_call: TRBV27; cdr3_nt: TGTGCCAGCAGTTTAATTAGGGGTTATCAGCCCCAGCATTTT; cdr3_aa: CASSLIRGYQPQHF
j_call: TRBJ2-5; d_call: TRBD1; clone_size: -; v_call: TRBV28; cdr3_nt: TGTGCCAGCAGTTCAAACCGGGACAGGCAAGAGACCCAGTACTTC; cdr3_aa: CASSSNRDRQETQYF
j_call: TRBJ2-1; d_call: -; clone_size: -; v_call: TRBV2; cdr3_nt: TGTGCCAGCAGTGCGGCCTTGGCGGGTGAGCAGTTCTTC; cdr3_aa: CASSAALAGEQFF
j_call: TRBJ2-7; d_call: TRBD2; clone_size: -; v_call: TRBV10-1; cdr3_nt: TGCGCCAGCAGTGAGTCGTGGGGGACTAGCGGGGGCTACGAGCAGTACTTC; cdr3_aa: CASSESWGTSGGYEQYF
j_call: TRBJ1-1; d_call: -; clone_size: -; v_call: TRBV3-1/TRBV3-2; cdr3_nt: TGTGCCAGCAGGTACAGGGAGAACACTGAAGCTTTCTTT; cdr3_aa: CASRYRENTEAFF
j_call: TRBJ2-4; d_call: -; clone_size: -; v_call: TRBV5-1; cdr3_nt: TGCGCCAGCAGCTTGTCCGAGGCCAAAAACATTCAGTACTTC; cdr3_aa: CASSLSEAKNIQYF
j_call: TRBJ1-2; d_call: -; clone_size: -; v_call: TRBV5-1; cdr3_nt: TGCGCCAGCAGCTTGGGGGGAGGAGATGGCTACACCTTC; cdr3_aa: CASSLGGGDGYTF
j_call: TRBJ1-2; d_call: -; clone_size: -; v_call: TRBV6-5; cdr3_nt: TGTGCCAGCAGCAGGAAGACCTGGGATGGCTACACCTTC; cdr3_aa: CASSRKTWDGYTF
j_call: TRBJ2-7; d_call: -; clone_size: few; v_call: TRBV7-9; cdr3_nt: TGTGCCAGCAGCCCCCCCCGGGAAACCTACGAGCAGTACTTC; cdr3_aa: CASSPPRETYEQYF
j_call: TRBJ1-1; d_call: -; clone_size: -; v_call: TRBV6-5; cdr3_nt: TGTGCCAGCAGAGGAGGCACTGAAGCTTTCTTT; cdr3_aa: CASRGGTEAFF
j_call: TRBJ2-3; d_call: -; clone_size: -; v_call: TRBV7-8; cdr3_nt: TGTGCCAGCAGCCCCGGCCGGGGGGCTAGAGATACGCAGTATTTT; cdr3_aa: CASSPGRGARDTQYF
j_call: TRBJ1-1; d_call: -; clone_size: -; v_call: TRBV5-1; cdr3_nt: TGCGCCAGCAGTCCTGACAGGCCTGTCACTGAAGCTTTCTTT; cdr3_aa: CASSPDRPVTEAFF
j_call: TRBJ2-4; d_call: -; clone_size: -; v_call: TRBV28; cdr3_nt: TGTGCCAGCAGTCCCGCCAGCTCGGAGACCAAAAACATTCAGTACTTC; cdr3_aa: CASSPASSETKNIQYF
j_call: TRBJ2-3; d_call: -; clone_size: -; v_call: TRBV5-6; cdr3_nt: TGTGCCAGCACCCGAAAGGGGGGGGGCAGGGCAGATACGCAGTATTTT; cdr3_aa: CASTRKGGGRADTQYF
j_call: TRBJ1-1; d_call: -; clone_size: -; v_call: TRBV7-3; cdr3_nt: TGTGCCAGCAGCCCGGGTCGGGGGAGGAACACTGAAGCTTTCTTT; cdr3_aa: CASSPGRGRNTEAFF
j_call: TRBJ2-1; d_call: TRBD2; clone_size: -; v_call: TRBV18; cdr3_nt: TGTGCCAGCTCACCCCCGGGAGGAGCGGGGGGGGCCGTAGAGCAGTTCTTC; cdr3_aa: CASSPPGGAGGAVEQFF
j_call: TRBJ2-7; d_call: -; clone_size: -; v_call: TRBV7-9; cdr3_nt: TGTGCCAGCAGCTTAGTCGGCGGTAATACTGGCTACGAGCAGTACTTC; cdr3_aa: CASSLVGGNTGYEQYF
j_call: TRBJ1-1; d_call: TRBD1; clone_size: -; v_call: TRBV7-9; cdr3_nt: TGTGCCAGCAGTTCGACAGGGTGGGTAGCTTTCTTT; cdr3_aa: CASSSTGWVAFF
j_call: TRBJ1-1; d_call: -; clone_size: -; v_call: TRBV11-3; cdr3_nt: TGTGCCAGCAGCTTCGGGACTGAACACACTGAAGCTTTCTTT; cdr3_aa: CASSFGTEHTEAFF
j_call: TRBJ1-2; d_call: -; clone_size: -; v_call: TRBV28; cdr3_nt: TGTGCCAGCGGAACCTCGTTCGGAGCCTATGGCTACACCTTC; cdr3_aa: CASGTSFGAYGYTF
j_call: TRBJ2-5; d_call: TRBD2; clone_size: -; v_call: TRBV2; cdr3_nt: TGTGCCAGCCTCGGGACTAGCGGACAAGAGACCCAGTACTTC; cdr3_aa: CASLGTSGQETQYF
j_call: TRBJ1-3; d_call: -; clone_size: -; v_call: TRBV7-2; cdr3_nt: TGTGCCAGCAGCTTAGGATGGTTCGGGTTAGACACCATATATTTT; cdr3_aa: CASSLGWFGLDTIYF
j_call: TRBJ1-5; d_call: -; clone_size: -; v_call: TRBV28; cdr3_nt: TGTGCCAGCAGTTTGAGGTTGGATAGCAATCAGCCCCAGCATTTT; cdr3_aa: CASSLRLDSNQPQHF
j_call: TRBJ1-6; d_call: -; clone_size: -; v_call: TRBV28; cdr3_nt: TGTGCCAGCAGTTACGGGGATTCACCCCTCCACTTT; cdr3_aa: CASSYGDSPLHF
j_call: TRBJ2-6; d_call: -; clone_size: -; v_call: TRBV30; cdr3_nt: TGTGCCTGGAGCCTTAGCGGTTACATTTCTGGGGCCAACGTCCTGACTTTC; cdr3_aa: CAWSLSGYISGANVLTF